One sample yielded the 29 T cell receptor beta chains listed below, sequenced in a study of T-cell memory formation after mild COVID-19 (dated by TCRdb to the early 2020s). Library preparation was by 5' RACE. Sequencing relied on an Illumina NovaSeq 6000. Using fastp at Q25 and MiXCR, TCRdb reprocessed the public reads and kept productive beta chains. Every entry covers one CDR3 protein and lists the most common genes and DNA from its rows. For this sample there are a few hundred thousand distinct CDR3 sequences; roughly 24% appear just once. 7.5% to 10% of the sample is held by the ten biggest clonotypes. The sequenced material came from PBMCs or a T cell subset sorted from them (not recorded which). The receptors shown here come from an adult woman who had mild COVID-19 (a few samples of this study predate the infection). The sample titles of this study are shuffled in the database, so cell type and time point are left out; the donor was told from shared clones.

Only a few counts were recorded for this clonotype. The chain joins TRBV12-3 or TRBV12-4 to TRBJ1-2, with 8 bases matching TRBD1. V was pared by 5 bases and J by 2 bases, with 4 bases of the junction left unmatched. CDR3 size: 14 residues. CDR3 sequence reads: CASSRTGSNYGYTF. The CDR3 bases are TGTGCCAGCAGTCGGACAGGGTCAAACTATGGCTACACCTTC.

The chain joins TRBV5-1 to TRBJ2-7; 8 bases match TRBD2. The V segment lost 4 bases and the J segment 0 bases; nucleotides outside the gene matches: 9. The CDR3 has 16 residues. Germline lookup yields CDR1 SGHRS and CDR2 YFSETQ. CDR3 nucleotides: TGCGCCAGCAGCGGCTTAGCGGGGCTTAGCTCCTACGAGCAGTACTTC. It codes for CASSGLAGLSSYEQYF.

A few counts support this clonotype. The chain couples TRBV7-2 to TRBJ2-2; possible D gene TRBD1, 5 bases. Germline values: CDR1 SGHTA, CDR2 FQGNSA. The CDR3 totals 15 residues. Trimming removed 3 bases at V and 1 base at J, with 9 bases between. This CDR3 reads CASSFWTRNTGELFF. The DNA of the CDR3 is TGTGCCAGCAGCTTTTGGACAAGGAACACCGGGGAGCTGTTTTTT.

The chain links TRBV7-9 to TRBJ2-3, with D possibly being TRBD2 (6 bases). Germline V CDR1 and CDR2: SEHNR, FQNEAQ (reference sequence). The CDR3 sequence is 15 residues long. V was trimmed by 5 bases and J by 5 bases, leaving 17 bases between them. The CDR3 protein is CASSRSGQAIDTQYF. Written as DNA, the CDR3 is TGTGCCAGCAGCCGTAGCGGCCAAGCGATAGATACGCAGTATTTT.

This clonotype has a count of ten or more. Here the CDR3 DNA reads TGCGCCAGCAGCTTCGCGGGGGGGCCGAGGAATGAGCAGTTCTTC. The encoded protein is CASSFAGGPRNEQFF. The chain joins TRBV5-1 to TRBJ2-1; TRBD2 matches 9 bases. The V gene end was trimmed by 2 bases and the J gene end by 7 bases; junction bases not matched to a gene: 7. CDR3 length: 15 residues. Germline CDR1 reads SGHRS; CDR2 reads YFSETQ.

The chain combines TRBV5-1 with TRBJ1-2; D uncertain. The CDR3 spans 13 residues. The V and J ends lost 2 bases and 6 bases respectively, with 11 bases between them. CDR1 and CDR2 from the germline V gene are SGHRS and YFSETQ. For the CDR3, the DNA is TGCGCCAGCAGCTTCGACGGGGATGATGGCTACACCTTC. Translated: CASSFDGDDGYTF. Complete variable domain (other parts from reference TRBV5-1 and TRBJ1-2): KAGVTQTPRYLIKTRGQQVTLSCSPISGHRSVSWYQQTPGQGLQFLFEYFSETQRNKGNFPGRFSGRQFSNSRSEMNVSTLELGDSALYLCASSFDGDDGYTFGSGTRLTVV.

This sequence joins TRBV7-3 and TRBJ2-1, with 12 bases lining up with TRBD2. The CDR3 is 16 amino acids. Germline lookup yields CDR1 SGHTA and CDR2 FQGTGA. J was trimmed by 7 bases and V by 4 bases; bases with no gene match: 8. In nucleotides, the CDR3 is TGTGCCAGCAGCTACCTAGCGGGAGGGCCAAGGAATGAGCAGTTCTTC. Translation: CASSYLAGGPRNEQFF.

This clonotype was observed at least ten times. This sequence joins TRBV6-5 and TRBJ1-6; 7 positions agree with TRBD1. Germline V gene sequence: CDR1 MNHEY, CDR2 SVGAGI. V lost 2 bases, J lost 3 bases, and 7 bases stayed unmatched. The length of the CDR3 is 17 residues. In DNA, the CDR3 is TGTGCCAGCAGTTACCACCGGGACAGAGGCTATAATTCACCCCTCCACTTT. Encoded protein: CASSYHRDRGYNSPLHF.

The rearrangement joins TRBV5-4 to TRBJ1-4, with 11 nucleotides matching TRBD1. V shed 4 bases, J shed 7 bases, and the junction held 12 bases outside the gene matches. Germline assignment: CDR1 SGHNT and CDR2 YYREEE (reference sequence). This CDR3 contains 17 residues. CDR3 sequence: CASSRTGGARGGEKLFF. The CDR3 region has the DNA TGTGCCAGCAGCCGGACAGGGGGCGCAAGGGGCGGTGAAAAACTGTTTTTT.

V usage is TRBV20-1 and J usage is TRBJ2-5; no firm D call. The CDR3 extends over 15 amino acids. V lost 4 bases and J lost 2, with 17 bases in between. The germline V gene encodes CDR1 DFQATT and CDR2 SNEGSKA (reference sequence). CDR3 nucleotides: TGCAGTGCTACCCCTCTAGTGCACATGCAAGAGACCCAGTACTTC. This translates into CSATPLVHMQETQYF.

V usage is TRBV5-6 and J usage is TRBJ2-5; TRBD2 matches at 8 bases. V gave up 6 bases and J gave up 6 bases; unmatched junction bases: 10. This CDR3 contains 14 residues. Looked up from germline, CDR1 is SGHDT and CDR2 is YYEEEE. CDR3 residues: CASNLRGSGKTQYF. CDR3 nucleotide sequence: TGTGCCAGCAACCTGAGGGGTAGCGGGAAGACCCAGTACTTC.

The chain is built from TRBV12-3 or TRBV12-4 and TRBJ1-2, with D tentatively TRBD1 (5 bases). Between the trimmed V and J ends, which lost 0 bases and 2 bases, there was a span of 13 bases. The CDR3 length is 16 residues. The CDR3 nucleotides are TGTGCCAGCAGTTTAGCGCGGGGCAGTCCGAACTATGGCTACACCTTC. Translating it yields CASSLARGSPNYGYTF.

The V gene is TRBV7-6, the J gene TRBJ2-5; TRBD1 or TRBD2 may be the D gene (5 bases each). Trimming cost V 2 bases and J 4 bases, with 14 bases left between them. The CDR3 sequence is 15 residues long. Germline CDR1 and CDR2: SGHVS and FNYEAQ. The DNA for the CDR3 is TGTGCCAGCAGCTTAAGCCCGGGGCCAGGAGAGACCCAGTACTTC. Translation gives CASSLSPGPGETQYF.

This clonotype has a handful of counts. The DNA for the CDR3 is TGCGCCAGCAGCTGGGGACAGGGTGACACTGAAGCTTTCTTT. It is translated as CASSWGQGDTEAFF. The chain is built from TRBV5-1 and TRBJ1-1; 9 bases match TRBD1. The CDR3 is 14 amino acids. V lost 3 bases, J lost 3 bases, and 3 bases stayed unmatched. Germline CDR1 is SGHRS and CDR2 is YFSETQ.

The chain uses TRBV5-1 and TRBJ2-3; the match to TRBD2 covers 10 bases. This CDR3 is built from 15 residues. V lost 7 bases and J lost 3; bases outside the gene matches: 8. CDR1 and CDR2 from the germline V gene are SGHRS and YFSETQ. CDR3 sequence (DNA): TGCGCCAGCGTCCGAGCGGGGGGGACGACAGATACGCAGTATTTT. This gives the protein CASVRAGGTTDTQYF.

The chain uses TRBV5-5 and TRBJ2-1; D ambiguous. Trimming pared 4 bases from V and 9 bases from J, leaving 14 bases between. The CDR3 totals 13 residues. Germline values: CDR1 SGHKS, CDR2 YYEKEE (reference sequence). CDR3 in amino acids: CASSPSPLGEQFF. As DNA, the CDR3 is TGTGCCAGCAGCCCCTCCCCCTTAGGTGAGCAGTTCTTC.

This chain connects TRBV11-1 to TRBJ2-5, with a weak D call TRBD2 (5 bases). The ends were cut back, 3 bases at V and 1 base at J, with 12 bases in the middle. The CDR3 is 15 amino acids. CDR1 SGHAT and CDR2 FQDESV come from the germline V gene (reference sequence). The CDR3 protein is CASSFRGQIQETQYF. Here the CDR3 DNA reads TGTGCCAGCAGCTTCAGAGGGCAGATCCAAGAGACCCAGTACTTC. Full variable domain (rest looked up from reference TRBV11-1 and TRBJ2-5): EAEVAQSPRYKITEKSQAVAFWCDPISGHATLYWYRQILGQGPELLVQFQDESVVDDSQLPKDRFSAERLKGVDSTLKIQPAELGDSAMYLCASSFRGQIQETQYFGPGTRLLVL.

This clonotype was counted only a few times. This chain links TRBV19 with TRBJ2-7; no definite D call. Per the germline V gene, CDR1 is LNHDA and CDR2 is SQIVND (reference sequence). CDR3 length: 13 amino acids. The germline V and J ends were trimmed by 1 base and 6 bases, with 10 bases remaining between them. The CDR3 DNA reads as TGTGCCAGTAGTATAGTGGCGGTCGGCGAGCAGTACTTC. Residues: CASSIVAVGEQYF.

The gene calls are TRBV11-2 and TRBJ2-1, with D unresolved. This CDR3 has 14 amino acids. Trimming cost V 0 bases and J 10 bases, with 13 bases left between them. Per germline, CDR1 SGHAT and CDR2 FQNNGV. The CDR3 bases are TGTGCCAGCAGCTTAGATCCCGGCTCTCAGGAGCAGTTCTTC. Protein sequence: CASSLDPGSQEQFF.

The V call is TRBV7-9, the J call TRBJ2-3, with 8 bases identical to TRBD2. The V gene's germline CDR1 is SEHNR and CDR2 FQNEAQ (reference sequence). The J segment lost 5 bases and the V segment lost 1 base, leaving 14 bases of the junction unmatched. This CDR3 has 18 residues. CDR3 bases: TGTGCCAGCAGCTTAGGGTGGTCGGTTATGGGGACTAGAGATACGCAGTATTTT. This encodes CASSLGWSVMGTRDTQYF.

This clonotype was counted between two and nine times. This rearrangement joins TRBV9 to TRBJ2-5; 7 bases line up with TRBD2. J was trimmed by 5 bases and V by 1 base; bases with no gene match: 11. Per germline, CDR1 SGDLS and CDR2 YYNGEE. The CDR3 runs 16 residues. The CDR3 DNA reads TGTGCCAGCAGCGTATCCGGACTAGATCCTAGGGAGACCCAGTACTTC. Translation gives CASSVSGLDPRETQYF.

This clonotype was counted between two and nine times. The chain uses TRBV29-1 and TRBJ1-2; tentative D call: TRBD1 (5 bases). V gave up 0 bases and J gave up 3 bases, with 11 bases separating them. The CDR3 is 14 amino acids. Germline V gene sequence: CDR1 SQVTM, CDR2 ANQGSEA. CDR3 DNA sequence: TGCAGCGTTGAAGATCAGGGCAGGGACTATGGCTACACCTTC. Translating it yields CSVEDQGRDYGYTF.

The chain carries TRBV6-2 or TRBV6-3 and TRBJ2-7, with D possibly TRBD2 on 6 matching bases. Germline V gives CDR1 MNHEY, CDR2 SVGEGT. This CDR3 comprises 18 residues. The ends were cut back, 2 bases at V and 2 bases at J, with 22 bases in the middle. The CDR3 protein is CASSYGGTPKDRTYEQYF. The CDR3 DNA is TGTGCCAGCAGTTACGGCGGGACTCCGAAGGACCGAACCTACGAGCAGTACTTC.

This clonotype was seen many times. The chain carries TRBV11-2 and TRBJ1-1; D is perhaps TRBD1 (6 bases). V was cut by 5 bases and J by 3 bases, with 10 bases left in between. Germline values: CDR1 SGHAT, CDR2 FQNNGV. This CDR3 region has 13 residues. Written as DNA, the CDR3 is TGTGCCAGCAGCACTCACAGGGACACTGAAGCTTTCTTT. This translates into CASSTHRDTEAFF.

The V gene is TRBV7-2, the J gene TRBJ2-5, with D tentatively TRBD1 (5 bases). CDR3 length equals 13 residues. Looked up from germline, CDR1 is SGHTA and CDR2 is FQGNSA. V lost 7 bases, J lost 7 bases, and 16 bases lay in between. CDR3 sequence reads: CASTWGGPRTQYF. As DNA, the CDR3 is TGTGCCAGCACCTGGGGCGGCCCGAGGACCCAGTACTTC.

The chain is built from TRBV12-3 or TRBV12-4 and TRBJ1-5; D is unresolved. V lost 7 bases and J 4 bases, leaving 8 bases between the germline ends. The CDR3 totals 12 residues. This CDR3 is CASTQRNQPQHF. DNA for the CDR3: TGTGCCAGCACACAGAGGAATCAGCCCCAGCATTTT.

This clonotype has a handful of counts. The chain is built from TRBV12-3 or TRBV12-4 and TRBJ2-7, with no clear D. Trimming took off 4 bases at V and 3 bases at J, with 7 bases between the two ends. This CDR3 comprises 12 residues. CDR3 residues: CASSYGYYEQYF. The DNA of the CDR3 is TGTGCCAGCAGTTACGGATACTACGAGCAGTACTTC.

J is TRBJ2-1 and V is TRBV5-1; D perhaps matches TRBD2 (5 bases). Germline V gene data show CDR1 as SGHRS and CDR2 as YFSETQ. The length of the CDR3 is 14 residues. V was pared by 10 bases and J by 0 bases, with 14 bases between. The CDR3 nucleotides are TGCGCCGGCCGGGTAGCGCCCTCCTACAATGAGCAGTTCTTC. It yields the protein CAGRVAPSYNEQFF. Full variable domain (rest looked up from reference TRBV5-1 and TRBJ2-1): KAGVTQTPRYLIKTRGQQVTLSCSPISGHRSVSWYQQTPGQGLQFLFEYFSETQRNKGNFPGRFSGRQFSNSRSEMNVSTLELGDSALYLCAGRVAPSYNEQFFGPGTRLTVL.

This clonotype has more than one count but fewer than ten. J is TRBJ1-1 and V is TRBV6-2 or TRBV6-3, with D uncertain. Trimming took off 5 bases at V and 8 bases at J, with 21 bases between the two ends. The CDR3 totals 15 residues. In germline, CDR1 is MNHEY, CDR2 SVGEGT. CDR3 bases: TGTGCCAGCAGTGAGAACTACAGCGTCCGTGGGGAAGCTTTCTTT. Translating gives CASSENYSVRGEAFF.